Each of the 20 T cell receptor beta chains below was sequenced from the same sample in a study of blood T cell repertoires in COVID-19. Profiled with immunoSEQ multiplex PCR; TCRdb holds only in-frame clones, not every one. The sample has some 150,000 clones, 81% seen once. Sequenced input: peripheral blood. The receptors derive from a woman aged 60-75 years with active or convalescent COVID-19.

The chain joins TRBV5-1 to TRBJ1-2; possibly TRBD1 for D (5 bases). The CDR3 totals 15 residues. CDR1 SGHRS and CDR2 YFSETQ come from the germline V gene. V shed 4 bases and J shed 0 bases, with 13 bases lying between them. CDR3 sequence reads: CASSPQGGTNYGYTF. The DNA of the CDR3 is TGCGCCAGCAGCCCTCAGGGAGGGACTAACTATGGCTACACCTTC.

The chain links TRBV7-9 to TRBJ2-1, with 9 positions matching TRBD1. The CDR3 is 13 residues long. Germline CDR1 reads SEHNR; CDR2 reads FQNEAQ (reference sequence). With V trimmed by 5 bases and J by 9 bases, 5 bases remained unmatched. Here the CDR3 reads CASSRTGGLEQFF. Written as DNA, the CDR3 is TGTGCCAGCAGCCGAACAGGGGGCCTTGAGCAGTTCTTC.

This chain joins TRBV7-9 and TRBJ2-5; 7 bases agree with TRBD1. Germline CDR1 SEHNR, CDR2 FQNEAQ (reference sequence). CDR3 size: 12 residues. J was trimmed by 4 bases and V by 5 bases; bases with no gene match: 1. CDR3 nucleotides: TGTGCCAGCAGCAGGACAGGAGAGACCCAGTACTTC. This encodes CASSRTGETQYF.

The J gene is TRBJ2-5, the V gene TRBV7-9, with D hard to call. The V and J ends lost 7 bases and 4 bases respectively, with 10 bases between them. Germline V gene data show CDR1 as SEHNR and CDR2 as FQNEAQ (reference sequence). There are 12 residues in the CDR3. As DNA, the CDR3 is TGTGCCAGCAACCTGGGCGTAGAGACCCAGTACTTC. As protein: CASNLGVETQYF.

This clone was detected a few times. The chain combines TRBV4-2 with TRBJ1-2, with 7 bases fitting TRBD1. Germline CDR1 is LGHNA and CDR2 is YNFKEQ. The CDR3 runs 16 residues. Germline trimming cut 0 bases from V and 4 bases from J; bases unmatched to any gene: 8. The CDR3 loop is CASSQDSRDRRYGYTF. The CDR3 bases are TGTGCCAGCAGCCAAGATAGCCGGGACAGACGCTATGGCTACACCTTC.

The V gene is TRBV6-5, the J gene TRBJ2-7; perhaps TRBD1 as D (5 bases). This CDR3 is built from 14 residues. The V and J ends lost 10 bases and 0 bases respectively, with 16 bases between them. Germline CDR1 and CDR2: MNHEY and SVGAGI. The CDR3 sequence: CATETEIDSYEQYF. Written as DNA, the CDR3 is TGTGCCACCGAGACAGAGATTGACTCCTACGAGCAGTACTTC.

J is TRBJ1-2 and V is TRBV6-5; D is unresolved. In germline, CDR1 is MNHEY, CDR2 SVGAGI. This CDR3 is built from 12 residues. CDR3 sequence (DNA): TGTGCTATAACCATTGGAGGCCCTGGCTACACCTTC. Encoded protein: CAITIGGPGYTF.

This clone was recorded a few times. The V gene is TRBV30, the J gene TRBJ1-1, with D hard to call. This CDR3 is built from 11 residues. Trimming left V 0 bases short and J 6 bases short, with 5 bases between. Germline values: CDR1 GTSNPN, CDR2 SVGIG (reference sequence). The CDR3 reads CAWSVQSEAFF. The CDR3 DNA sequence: TGTGCCTGGAGTGTCCAGTCTGAAGCTTTCTTT. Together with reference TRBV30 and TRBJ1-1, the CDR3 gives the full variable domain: SQTIHQWPATLVQPVGSPLSLECTVEGTSNPNLYWYRQAAGRGLQLLFYSVGIGQISSEVPQNLSASRPQDRQFILSSKKLLLSDSGFYLCAWSVQSEAFFGQGTRLTVV.

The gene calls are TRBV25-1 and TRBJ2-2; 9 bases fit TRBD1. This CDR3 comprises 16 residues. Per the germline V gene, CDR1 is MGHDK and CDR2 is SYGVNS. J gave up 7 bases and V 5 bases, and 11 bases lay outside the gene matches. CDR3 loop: CASSPPGQGSGGELFF. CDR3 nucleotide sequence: TGTGCCAGCAGTCCTCCGGGACAGGGTTCGGGCGGGGAGCTGTTTTTT.

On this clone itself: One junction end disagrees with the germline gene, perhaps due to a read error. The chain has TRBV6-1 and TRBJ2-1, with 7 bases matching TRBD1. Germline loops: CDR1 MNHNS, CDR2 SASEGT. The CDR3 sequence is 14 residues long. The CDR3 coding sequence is TGTGCCAGCAGGGAAGGGACAGAGTACAATGAGCAGTTCTTC. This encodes CASREGTEYNEQFF.

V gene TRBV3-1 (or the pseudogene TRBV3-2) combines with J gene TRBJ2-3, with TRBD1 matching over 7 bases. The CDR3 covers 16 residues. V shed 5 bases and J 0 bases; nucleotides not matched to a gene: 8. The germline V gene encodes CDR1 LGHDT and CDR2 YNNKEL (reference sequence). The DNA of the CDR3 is TGTGCCAGCAGCTACGATCGACAGGGAAGCACAGATACGCAGTATTTT. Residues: CASSYDRQGSTDTQYF.

This CDR3 reads CAWSGIAGGPGQGTDTQYF. CDR3 sequence (DNA): TGTGCCTGGAGCGGAATAGCGGGAGGGCCCGGCCAGGGCACAGATACGCAGTATTTT. The rearrangement joins TRBV30 to TRBJ2-3; 11 bases line up with TRBD2. Germline V gene data show CDR1 as GTSNPN and CDR2 as SVGIG (reference sequence). J lost 1 base, V lost 3 bases, and 15 bases had no gene match. CDR3 size: 19 residues.

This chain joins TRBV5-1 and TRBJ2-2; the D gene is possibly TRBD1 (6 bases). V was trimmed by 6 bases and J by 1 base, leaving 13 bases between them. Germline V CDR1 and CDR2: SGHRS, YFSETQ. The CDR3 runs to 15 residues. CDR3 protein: CASTFTGQNTGELFF. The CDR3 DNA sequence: TGCGCCAGCACCTTTACGGGACAGAACACCGGGGAGCTGTTTTTT.

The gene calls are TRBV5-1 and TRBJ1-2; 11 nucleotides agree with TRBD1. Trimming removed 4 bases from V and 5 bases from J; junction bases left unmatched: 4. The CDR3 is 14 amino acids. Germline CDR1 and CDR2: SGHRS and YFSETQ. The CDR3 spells CASSGQGARYGYTF. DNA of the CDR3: TGCGCCAGCAGCGGACAGGGGGCGCGGTATGGCTACACCTTC.

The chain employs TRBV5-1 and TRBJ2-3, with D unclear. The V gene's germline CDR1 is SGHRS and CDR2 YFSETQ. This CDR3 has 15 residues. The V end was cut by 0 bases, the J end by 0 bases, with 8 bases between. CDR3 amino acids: CASSLGLPSTDTQYF. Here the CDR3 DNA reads TGCGCCAGCAGCTTGGGGCTCCCTAGCACAGATACGCAGTATTTT.

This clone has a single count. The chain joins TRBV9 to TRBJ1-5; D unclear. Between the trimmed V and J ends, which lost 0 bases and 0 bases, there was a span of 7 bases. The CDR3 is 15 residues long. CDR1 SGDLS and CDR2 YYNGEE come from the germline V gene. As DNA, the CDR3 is TGTGCCAGCAGCGTAGGGCCCCATAGCAATCAGCCCCAGCATTTT. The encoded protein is CASSVGPHSNQPQHF.

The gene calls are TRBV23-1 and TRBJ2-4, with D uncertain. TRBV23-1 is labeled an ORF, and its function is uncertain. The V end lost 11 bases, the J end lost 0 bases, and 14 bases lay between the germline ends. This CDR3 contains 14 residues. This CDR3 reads CASYPQIAKNIQYF. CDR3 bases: TGCGCCTCTTACCCCCAGATAGCCAAAAACATTCAGTACTTC.

The CDR3 protein is CASSYGGEAPETQYF. The CDR3 DNA reads as TGTGCCAGCAGTTACGGGGGGGAGGCCCCAGAGACCCAGTACTTC. This chain joins TRBV6-5 and TRBJ2-5; TRBD2 agrees at 7 bases. Germline CDR1 MNHEY, CDR2 SVGAGI. The V gene end was trimmed by 2 bases and the J gene end by 4 bases; junction bases not matched to a gene: 7. The CDR3 totals 15 residues.

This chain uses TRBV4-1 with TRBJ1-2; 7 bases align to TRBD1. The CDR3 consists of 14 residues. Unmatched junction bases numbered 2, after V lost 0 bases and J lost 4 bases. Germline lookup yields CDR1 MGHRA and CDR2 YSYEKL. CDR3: CASSQEGQSYGYTF. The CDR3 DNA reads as TGCGCCAGCAGCCAAGAGGGACAGTCCTATGGCTACACCTTC.

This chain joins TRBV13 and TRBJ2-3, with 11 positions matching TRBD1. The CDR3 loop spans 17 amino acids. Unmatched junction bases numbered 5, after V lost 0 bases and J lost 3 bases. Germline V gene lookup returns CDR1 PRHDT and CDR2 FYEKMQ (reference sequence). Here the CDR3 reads CASSLGRGTGGTDTQYF. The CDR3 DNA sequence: TGTGCCAGCAGCTTAGGCCGGGGGACAGGGGGGACAGATACGCAGTATTTT. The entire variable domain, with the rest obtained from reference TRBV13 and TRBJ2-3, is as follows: AAGVIQSPRHLIKEKRETATLKCYPIPRHDTVYWYQQGPGQDPQFLISFYEKMQSDKGSIPDRFSAQQFSDYHSELNMSSLELGDSALYFCASSLGRGTGGTDTQYFGPGTRLTVL.